This T cell receptor beta chain is from a study of OX40 agonist ivuxolimab in advanced cancers. At the level of the study: Partial responses were seen in three patients, one with hepatocellular carcinoma and two with cutaneous melanoma.

People who had autoimmune disease history or systemic immunosuppression were excluded. Clones were read by immunoSEQ multiplex PCR, and TCRdb kept only the in-frame ones, dropping some. The data contain 55,000 to 70,000 clones, 84% of them singletons. This CDR3 is built from 14 residues. Germline CDR1 reads SGHDN; CDR2 reads FVKESK. V lost 1 base, J lost 6 bases, and 10 bases lay in between. The sample here was CD4+ or CD8+ T cells sorted from blood, taken in a trial of the OX40 agonist ivuxolimab. The sequence derives from an adult with an advanced solid tumor such as melanoma, head and neck, liver or kidney cancer. This chain joins TRBV14 and TRBJ2-4; D is possibly TRBD1 (6 bases). The CDR3 DNA follows: TGTGCCAGCAGCCAAGGGGGACAAGGAAACATTCAGTACTTC. Protein: CASSQGGQGNIQYF.